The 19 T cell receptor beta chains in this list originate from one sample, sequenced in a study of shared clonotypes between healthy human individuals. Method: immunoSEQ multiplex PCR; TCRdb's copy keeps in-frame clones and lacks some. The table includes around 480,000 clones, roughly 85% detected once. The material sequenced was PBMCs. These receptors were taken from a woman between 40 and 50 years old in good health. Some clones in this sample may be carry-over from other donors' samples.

The CDR3 sequence is CASSDLPDRSDTQYF. In nucleotides, the CDR3 is TGTGCCAGCAGTGATCTTCCGGACAGGTCTGATACGCAGTATTTT. The gene calls are TRBV2 and TRBJ2-3; the match to TRBD1 covers 7 bases. Germline assignment: CDR1 SNHLY and CDR2 FYNNEI. V gave up 3 bases and J gave up 6 bases; unmatched junction bases: 9. The CDR3 has 15 amino acids.

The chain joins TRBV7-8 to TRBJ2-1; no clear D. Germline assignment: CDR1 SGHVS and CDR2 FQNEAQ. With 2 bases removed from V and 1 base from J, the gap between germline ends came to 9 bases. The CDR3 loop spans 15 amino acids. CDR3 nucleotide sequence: TGTGCCAGCAGCTTACATCAGGCTTCCTACAATGAGCAGTTCTTC. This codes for CASSLHQASYNEQFF.

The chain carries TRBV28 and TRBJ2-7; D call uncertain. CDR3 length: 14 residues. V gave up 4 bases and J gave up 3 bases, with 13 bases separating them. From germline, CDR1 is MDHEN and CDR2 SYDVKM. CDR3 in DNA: TGTGCCAGCAGTTCGCTGAGGAAAGTCTACGAGCAGTACTTC. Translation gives CASSSLRKVYEQYF.

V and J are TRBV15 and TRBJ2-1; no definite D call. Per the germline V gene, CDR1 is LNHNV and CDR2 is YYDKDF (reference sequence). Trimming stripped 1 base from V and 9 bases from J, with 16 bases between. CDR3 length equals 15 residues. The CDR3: CATSRVWPRATEQFF. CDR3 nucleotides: TGTGCCACCAGCAGAGTATGGCCTAGGGCAACTGAGCAGTTCTTC.

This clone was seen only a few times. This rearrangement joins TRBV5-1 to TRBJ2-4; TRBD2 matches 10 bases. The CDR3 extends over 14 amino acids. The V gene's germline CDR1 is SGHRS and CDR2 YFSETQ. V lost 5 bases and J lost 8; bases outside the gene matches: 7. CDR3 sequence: CASRFLAGEHIQYF. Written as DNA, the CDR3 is TGCGCCAGCAGATTCCTAGCGGGAGAGCACATTCAGTACTTC.

CDR3 loop: CASSLGGVTEAFF. The CDR3 region has the DNA TGTGCCAGCAGCTTAGGAGGGGTAACTGAAGCTTTCTTT. The J gene is TRBJ1-1, the V gene TRBV7-2; tentatively, D is TRBD1 (5 bases). Germline-derived CDR1 and CDR2 are SGHTA and FQGNSA. The V gene lost 1 base and the J gene lost 5 bases, with 8 bases spanning the gap. The CDR3 runs to 13 residues.

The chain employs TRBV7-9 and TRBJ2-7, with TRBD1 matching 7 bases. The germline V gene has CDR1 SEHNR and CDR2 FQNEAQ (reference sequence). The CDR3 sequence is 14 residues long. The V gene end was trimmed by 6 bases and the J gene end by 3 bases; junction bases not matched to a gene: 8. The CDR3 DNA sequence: TGTGCCAGCAGACCCCGGGACAGCATCTACGAGCAGTACTTC. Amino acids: CASRPRDSIYEQYF. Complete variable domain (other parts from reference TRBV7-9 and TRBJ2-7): DTGVSQNPRHKITKRGQNVTFRCDPISEHNRLYWYRQTLGQGPEFLTYFQNEAQLEKSRLLSDRFSAERPKGSFSTLEIQRTEQGDSAMYLCASRPRDSIYEQYFGPGTRLTVT.

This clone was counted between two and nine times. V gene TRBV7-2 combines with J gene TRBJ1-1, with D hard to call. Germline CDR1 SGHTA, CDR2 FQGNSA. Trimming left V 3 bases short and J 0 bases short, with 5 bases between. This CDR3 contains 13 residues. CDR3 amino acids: CASSFNLNTEAFF. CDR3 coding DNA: TGTGCCAGCAGCTTTAACTTGAACACTGAAGCTTTCTTT. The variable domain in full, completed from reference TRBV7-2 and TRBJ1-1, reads GAGVSQSPSNKVTEKGKDVELRCDPISGHTALYWYRQSLGQGLEFLIYFQGNSAPDKSGLPSDRFSAERTGGSVSTLTIQRTQQEDSAVYLCASSFNLNTEAFFGQGTRLTVV.

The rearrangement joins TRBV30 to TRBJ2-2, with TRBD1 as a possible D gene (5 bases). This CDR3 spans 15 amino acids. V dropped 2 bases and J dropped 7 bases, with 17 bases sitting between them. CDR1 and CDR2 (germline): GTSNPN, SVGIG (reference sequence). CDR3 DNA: TGTGCCTGGAGTAAAAAGGGGCAGGGTCGCGGGGAGCTGTTTTTT. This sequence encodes CAWSKKGQGRGELFF.

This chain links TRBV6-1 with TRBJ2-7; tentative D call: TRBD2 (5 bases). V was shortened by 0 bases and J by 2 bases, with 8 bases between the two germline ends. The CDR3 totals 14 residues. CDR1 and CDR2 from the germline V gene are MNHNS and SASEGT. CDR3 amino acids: CASSEAGETYEQYF. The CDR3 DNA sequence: TGTGCCAGCAGTGAAGCGGGAGAGACCTACGAGCAGTACTTC.

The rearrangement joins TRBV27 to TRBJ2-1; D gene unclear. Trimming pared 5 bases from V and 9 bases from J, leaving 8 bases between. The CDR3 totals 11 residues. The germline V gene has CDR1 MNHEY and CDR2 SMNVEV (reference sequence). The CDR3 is CASSQRFEQFF. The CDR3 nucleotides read TGTGCCAGCAGTCAAAGATTTGAGCAGTTCTTC.

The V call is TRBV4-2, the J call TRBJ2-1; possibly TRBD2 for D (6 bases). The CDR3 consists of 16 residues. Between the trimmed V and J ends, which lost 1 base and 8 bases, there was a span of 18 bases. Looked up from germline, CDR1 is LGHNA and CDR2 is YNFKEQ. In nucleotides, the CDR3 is TGTGCCAGCAGCCAAGCCCCGGGGACTGTCGACTATGAGCAGTTCTTC. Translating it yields CASSQAPGTVDYEQFF.

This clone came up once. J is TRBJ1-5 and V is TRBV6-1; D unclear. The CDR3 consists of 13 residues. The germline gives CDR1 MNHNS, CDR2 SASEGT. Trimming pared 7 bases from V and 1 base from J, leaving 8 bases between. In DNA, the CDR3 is TGTGCCAGCACCGCCGTAAGCAATCAGCCCCAGCATTTT. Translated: CASTAVSNQPQHF.

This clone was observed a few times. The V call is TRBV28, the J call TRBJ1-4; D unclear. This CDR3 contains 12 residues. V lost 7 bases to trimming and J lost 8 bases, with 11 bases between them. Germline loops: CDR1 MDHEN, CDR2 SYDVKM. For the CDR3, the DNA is TGTGCCAGCAATCTCCCTTCGGAAAAACTGTTTTTT. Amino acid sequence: CASNLPSEKLFF.

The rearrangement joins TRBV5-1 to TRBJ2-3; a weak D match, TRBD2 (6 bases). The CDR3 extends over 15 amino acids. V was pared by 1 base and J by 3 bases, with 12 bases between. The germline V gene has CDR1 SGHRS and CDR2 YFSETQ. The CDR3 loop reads CASSLMGSGTDTQYF. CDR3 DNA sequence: TGCGCCAGCAGCTTGATGGGAAGCGGGACAGATACGCAGTATTTT.

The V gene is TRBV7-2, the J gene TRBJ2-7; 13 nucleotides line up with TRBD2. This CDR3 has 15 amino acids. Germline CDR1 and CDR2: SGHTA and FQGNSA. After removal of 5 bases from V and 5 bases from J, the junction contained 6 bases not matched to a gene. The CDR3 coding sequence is TGTGCCAGCAGCACGAACGGACTAGCGGGAGACGAGCAGTACTTC. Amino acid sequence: CASSTNGLAGDEQYF.

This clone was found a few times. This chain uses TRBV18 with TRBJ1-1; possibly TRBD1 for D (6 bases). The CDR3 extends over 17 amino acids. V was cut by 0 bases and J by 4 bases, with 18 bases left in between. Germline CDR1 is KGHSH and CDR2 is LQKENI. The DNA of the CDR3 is TGTGCCAGCTCACCACCACAAACAGGGAGGGGACGCACTGAAGCTTTCTTT. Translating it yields CASSPPQTGRGRTEAFF.

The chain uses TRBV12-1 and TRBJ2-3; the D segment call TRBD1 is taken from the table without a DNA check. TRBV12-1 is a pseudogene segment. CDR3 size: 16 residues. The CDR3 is CASSTPKGASQDTQYF. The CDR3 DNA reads TGTGCCAGCAGCACCCCCAAGGGGGCTTCACAAGATACGCAGTATTTT.

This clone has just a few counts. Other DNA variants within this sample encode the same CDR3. The chain's CDR3 is CASSLGQNEKLFF. The CDR3 DNA reads as TGCGCCAGCAGCTTAGGACAGAATGAAAAACTGTTTTTT. This chain connects TRBV5-1 to TRBJ1-4; weak D call: TRBD1 (6 bases). The germline gives CDR1 SGHRS, CDR2 YFSETQ. With 2 bases removed from V and 5 bases from J, the gap between germline ends came to 7 bases. The CDR3 sequence is 13 residues long.